The T cell receptor beta chain described here comes from a study of blood T cells in healthy people across ages (dated by TCRdb to about 2015). Regarding the study in general: In model experiments, template switching captured about one uniquely barcoded TCR beta cDNA molecule for every two T cells. To track age-related changes in TCR beta repertoire diversity, the study relied on deep sequencing normalized with unique cDNA molecular identifiers. The donors were split into four age groups: young (average around 15 years), middle-aged (around 37), aged (approximately 59) and long-lived (approximately 80). To avoid experimental bias, donors of different ages were distributed randomly across sequencing lanes. For two donors (one aged 18 to 30 and one aged 80 or older), the study analyzed two additional independent replicas of 1 million unique cDNA reads from the same blood draw.

The CDR3 starts with the cysteine, ends with the phenylalanine, and has 14 residues. The only DNA kept is the CDR3, 42 bases in frame from the first base. CDR1 and CDR2, per the germline V gene (reference sequence), are SEHNR and FQNEAQ. Library prep was done by 5' RACE. A second roughly 7 to 11 cycle PCR used a sample-barcoded 5' primer and a J-beta primer mix. A template-switch 5' adaptor carrying 12 random nucleotides introduced a unique molecular identifier onto each TCR beta cDNA molecule. Each sample yielded at least 2.5 million CDR3-containing paired-end reads. First-strand cDNA synthesis was performed from all RNA using the Mint cDNA synthesis kit, with priming by a TRBC-specific oligonucleotide. Following uracil-DNA glycosylase treatment, all cDNA underwent a first 18-cycle PCR with the universal primers M1SS and BC2_uni_R. Processing in the source paper ran as follows. For normalization, 1 million high-quality reads, each with a distinct molecular identifier, were randomly selected from each sample. Instead of being binned into consensus sequences, reads that shared molecular identifiers were thrown out. MiTCR, set to a Q25 quality threshold and the strictest error-elimination algorithm, was used for CDR3 identification, clonotype clustering and error correction. A nonparametric unseen species model with Euler transformation was used to estimate a lower bound on total TCR beta diversity. The public reads were quality trimmed at Q25 with fastp and then assembled into clones with MiXCR by TCRdb, keeping productive beta chains. When rows share a CDR3 protein, they turn into one entry using the most common DNA and genes. Here the V and J calls rest on TCRdb's processing, not on the authors' analysis. The sample contains 1.5 million to 2 million distinct CDR3 sequences, roughly two fifths of them found a single time. The biggest ten clones account for roughly 24% of the sample.

A remark on this clonotype: Its antigen target is currently unknown. At one end, the junction sequence differs from germline, possibly due to a read error.

Systemically healthy Caucasian individuals from Russia, some 36 in total and aged roughly 6 to 100 years, were included as donors. Ten milliliters of peripheral blood were drawn from each donor into EDTA-treated Vacutainer tubes. Ficoll-Paque density-gradient centrifugation was used to isolate PBMCs, with at least 7 million per sample. Trizol reagent was used to extract total RNA from the PBMCs, yielding at least 5 micrograms per sample. For every donor, flow cytometry on a PBMC aliquot measured the percentage of naive CD45RAhigh/CD27high T cells. What the authors observed across the whole study: Compared with the aged group, more naive CD4+ T cells, fewer expanded clones and increased TCR diversity were shown by the long-lived group, suggesting age selection. Estimates of total diversity based on one million sequenced T cells were regarded as lower bounds and as underestimates. Since profiling was done on bulk unsorted PBMCs, naive and antigen-experienced compartments could not be conclusively compared. Donor CMV infection status was unknown, potentially confounding age-related changes in expanded clonotypes. There was a strong correlation between observed TCR beta diversity and the percentage of naive T cells measured by flow cytometry. Observed TCR beta diversity per million T cells fell roughly linearly with age, and a significant reduction was already apparent by age approximately 40.

The origin of this receptor is a human donor in good health. What was sequenced was blood. The chain was built from TRBV7-9 and TRBJ2-6; no D gene is confidently identified. Here the CDR3 is given as CASSLEGVATVLTF. The bases read TGTGCCAGCAGCTTAGAAGGCGTGGCCACCGTCCTGACTTTC.